The present T cell receptor beta chain was sequenced within a study of control samples from healthy donors and cancer patients. V gave up 3 bases and J gave up 8 bases, with 20 bases separating them. Germline lookup yields CDR1 WSHSY and CDR2 SAAADI. CDR3 length equals 16 residues. Some clones are missing from TCRdb's copy, which holds only in-frame ones; the method was immunoSEQ multiplex PCR. The sample has fewer than 200,000 clones, about 91% seen once. The rearrangement uses TRBV10-2 and TRBJ2-1, with D perhaps TRBD2 (6 bases). The sample consisted of blood. The source is a woman under 40 in good health. The CDR3 loop is CASSDPFSGLGHEQFF. The CDR3, as DNA: TGCGCCAGCAGTGACCCCTTTAGCGGCCTGGGACATGAGCAGTTCTTC.